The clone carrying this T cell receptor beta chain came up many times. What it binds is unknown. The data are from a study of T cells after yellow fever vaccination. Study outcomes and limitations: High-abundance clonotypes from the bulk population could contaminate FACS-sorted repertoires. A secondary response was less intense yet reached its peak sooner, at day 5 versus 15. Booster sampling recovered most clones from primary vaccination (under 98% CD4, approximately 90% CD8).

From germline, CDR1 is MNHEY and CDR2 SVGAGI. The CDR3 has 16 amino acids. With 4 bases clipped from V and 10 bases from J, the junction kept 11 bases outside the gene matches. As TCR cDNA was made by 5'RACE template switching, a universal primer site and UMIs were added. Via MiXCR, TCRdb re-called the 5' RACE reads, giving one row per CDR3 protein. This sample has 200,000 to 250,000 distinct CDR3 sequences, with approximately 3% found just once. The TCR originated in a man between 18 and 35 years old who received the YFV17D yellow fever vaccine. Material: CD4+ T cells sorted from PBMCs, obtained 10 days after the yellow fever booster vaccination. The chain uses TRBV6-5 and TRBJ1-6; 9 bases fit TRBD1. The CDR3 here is CASSFQGQGTRSPLHF. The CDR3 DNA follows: TGTGCCAGCAGTTTCCAGGGACAGGGAACTCGATCACCCCTCCACTTT.